Shown below are 17 T cell receptor beta chains from a single sample sequenced in a study of shared clonotypes between healthy human individuals. Sequencing used immunoSEQ multiplex PCR; TCRdb keeps in-frame clones, though not all of them. The data show about 510,000 clones, around 79% seen once. The material sequenced was PBMCs. The receptors here all came from a woman aged 40 to 50 in good health. Some clones in this sample may be carry-over from other donors' samples.

This clone was seen once. J is TRBJ2-7 and V is TRBV18, with D tentatively TRBD2 (5 bases). V was cut by 2 bases and J by 7 bases, with 24 bases left in between. This CDR3 spans 17 amino acids. Germline CDR1 KGHSH, CDR2 LQKENI. CDR3 in DNA: TGTGCCAGCTCACCAACCAGCGGCAGAGCCCTACTGGTGGAGCAGTACTTC. Encoded protein: CASSPTSGRALLVEQYF. Combining the CDR3 with reference TRBV18 and TRBJ2-7 gives the whole variable domain NAGVMQNPRHLVRRRGQEARLRCSPMKGHSHVYWYRQLPEEGLKFMVYLQKENIIDESGMPKERFSAEFPKEGPSILRIQQVVRGDSAAYFCASSPTSGRALLVEQYFGPGTRLTVT.

This sequence joins TRBV5-5 and TRBJ1-3, with D perhaps TRBD1 (5 bases). CDR1 and CDR2 from the germline V gene are SGHKS and YYEKEE (reference sequence). V dropped 4 bases and J dropped 0 bases, with 14 bases sitting between them. The CDR3 loop spans 16 amino acids. CDR3 residues: CASSPTTASSGNTIYF. CDR3 bases: TGTGCCAGCAGCCCGACGACAGCTAGCTCTGGAAACACCATATATTTT. The full variable domain, its missing parts supplied by reference TRBV5-5 and TRBJ1-3, is DAGVTQSPTHLIKTRGQQVTLRCSPISGHKSVSWYQQVLGQGPQFIFQYYEKEERGRGNFPDRFSARQFPNYSSELNVNALLLGDSALYLCASSPTTASSGNTIYFGEGSWLTVV.

This clone occurred many times. Other DNA sequences in the same sample also yield this CDR3. V and J are TRBV11-3 and TRBJ2-7; 8 nucleotides line up with TRBD1. The CDR3 contains 14 residues. V lost 3 bases to trimming and J lost 1 base; unmatched junction nucleotides: 2. Germline V gene lookup returns CDR1 SGHNT and CDR2 YENEEA. CDR3 bases: TGTGCCAGCAGCTTGGGGGACAGGTCCTACGAGCAGTACTTC. Translating gives CASSLGDRSYEQYF.

The chain is built from TRBV28 and TRBJ2-4; perhaps TRBD1 as D (5 bases). V was trimmed by 6 bases and J by 0 bases, leaving 21 bases between them. Germline V gene lookup returns CDR1 MDHEN and CDR2 SYDVKM. The CDR3 loop spans 18 amino acids. In DNA, the CDR3 is TGTGCCAGCAGAGACCGACAGAGTGCATCCCTAGCCAAAAACATTCAGTACTTC. It is translated as CASRDRQSASLAKNIQYF.

To note about this clone: Other DNA sequences in the sample encode the same CDR3. The chain is built from TRBV25-1 and TRBJ1-2, with 7 bases matching TRBD1. V lost 2 bases, J lost 7 bases, and 10 bases stayed unmatched. CDR1 and CDR2 from the germline V gene are MGHDK and SYGVNS. There are 15 residues in the CDR3. CDR3 nucleotide sequence: TGTGCCAGCAGTGAACCAACACACTACAGGGGTGGCTACACCTTC. Protein product: CASSEPTHYRGGYTF.

The V call is TRBV19, the J call TRBJ2-1; D is unresolved. Trimming took off 0 bases at V and 8 bases at J, with 17 bases between the two ends. From germline, CDR1 is LNHDA and CDR2 SQIVND (reference sequence). The CDR3 runs 16 residues. The CDR3 protein is CASSIDQTGEGDEQFF. CDR3 sequence (DNA): TGTGCCAGTAGTATAGATCAGACTGGCGAAGGAGATGAGCAGTTCTTC.

The chain is built from TRBV14 and TRBJ2-7, with 9 nucleotides matching TRBD2. V gave up 4 bases and J gave up 3 bases; unmatched junction bases: 1. Germline V lookup: CDR1 SGHDN, CDR2 FVKESK. The CDR3 extends over 13 amino acids. CDR3 protein: CASSLSGSYEQYF. The CDR3 coding sequence is TGTGCCAGCAGCCTTAGCGGGAGCTACGAGCAGTACTTC.

This clone was recorded once. This sequence joins TRBV5-4 and TRBJ2-7; D may be TRBD2 (6 bases). The V end was cut by 1 base, the J end by 2 bases, with 10 bases between. This CDR3 comprises 14 residues. From germline, CDR1 is SGHNT and CDR2 YYREEE (reference sequence). The CDR3 protein is CASSLRGGTYEQYF. The CDR3 coding sequence is TGTGCCAGCAGCTTGAGGGGCGGGACCTACGAGCAGTACTTC.

This chain uses TRBV15 with TRBJ2-2, with TRBD1 as a possible D gene (6 bases). The V and J ends lost 2 bases and 5 bases respectively, with 15 bases between them. CDR3 length: 16 residues. CDR1 is LNHNV and CDR2 is YYDKDF in the germline V gene (reference sequence). In DNA, the CDR3 is TGTGCCACCAGCAGAAAACAGGGCTGGGGGACCGGGGAGCTGTTTTTT. The encoded protein is CATSRKQGWGTGELFF.

CDR3 sequence (DNA): TGTGCCAGCAGCCCCACCGGACACGACAATGAGCAGTTCTTC. Encoded protein: CASSPTGHDNEQFF. This sequence joins TRBV7-7 and TRBJ2-1, with D tentatively TRBD1 (5 bases). The germline CDR1 and CDR2 sequences are SSHAT and FNYEAQ (reference sequence). This CDR3 contains 14 residues. Deletions cut 5 bases from V and 5 bases from J, with 13 bases between.

The rearrangement uses TRBV9 and TRBJ2-5; TRBD2 aligns across 8 bases. This CDR3 spans 16 amino acids. The germline V gene has CDR1 SGDLS and CDR2 YYNGEE. The trim removed 0 bases at V and 1 base at J, leaving 5 bases unmatched. CDR3 sequence reads: CASSVGAGGTQETQYF. The CDR3 DNA is TGTGCCAGCAGCGTAGGTGCGGGAGGAACCCAAGAGACCCAGTACTTC.

A single count supports this clone. This chain connects TRBV5-1 to TRBJ2-7, with 13 bases aligning to TRBD2. The J segment lost 3 bases and the V segment lost 4 bases, leaving 4 bases of the junction unmatched. This CDR3 is built from 15 residues. CDR1 is SGHRS, CDR2 YFSETQ, per germline. This CDR3 is CASSRRTSGSYEQYF. CDR3 DNA: TGCGCCAGCAGCCGGAGGACTAGCGGGAGCTACGAGCAGTACTTC.

The chain employs TRBV7-9 and TRBJ2-7; D tentatively reads TRBD1 or TRBD2 (5 bases each). The CDR3 contains 16 residues. The V end was cut by 2 bases, the J end by 0 bases, with 14 bases between. Germline CDR1 reads SEHNR; CDR2 reads FQNEAQ (reference sequence). The CDR3 spells CASSLKSGSPSYEQYF. The CDR3 DNA reads as TGTGCCAGCAGCTTAAAATCAGGGAGTCCCTCCTACGAGCAGTACTTC.

The J gene is TRBJ2-1, the V gene TRBV14; D call uncertain. The CDR3 contains 13 residues. Germline V gives CDR1 SGHDN, CDR2 FVKESK. Deletions cut 1 base from V and 10 bases from J, with 11 bases between. The CDR3 region has the DNA TGTGCCAGCAGCCAAGGAGACATACGAGAGCAGTTCTTC. Translated, it gives CASSQGDIREQFF.

A single count supports this clone. CDR3 in amino acids: CASRPGTGGSEAFF. CDR3 nucleotides: TGTGCCAGCAGGCCCGGGACAGGGGGCTCTGAAGCTTTCTTT. The V call is TRBV6-6, the J call TRBJ1-1; 12 bases fit TRBD1. The germline gives CDR1 MNHNY, CDR2 SVGAGI (reference sequence). Germline trimming cut 6 bases from V and 6 bases from J; bases unmatched to any gene: 5. The CDR3 is 14 residues long.

V usage is TRBV18 and J usage is TRBJ1-1; D remains ambiguous. Germline V gene data show CDR1 as KGHSH and CDR2 as LQKENI. CDR3 length: 13 residues. Trimming pared 0 bases from V and 0 bases from J, leaving 2 bases between. DNA of the CDR3: TGTGCCAGCTCACCACCTTTGAACACTGAAGCTTTCTTT. It translates to CASSPPLNTEAFF.

CDR3 residues: CASSYGTGGAQETQYF. The CDR3 nucleotides read TGTGCCAGCAGTTATGGGACTGGGGGGGCCCAAGAGACCCAGTACTTC. The V call is TRBV6-6, the J call TRBJ2-5; a possible D gene is TRBD2 (7 bases). Germline lookup yields CDR1 MNHNY and CDR2 SVGAGI (reference sequence). The CDR3 consists of 16 residues. V shed 3 bases and J shed 1 base, with 15 bases lying between them.